The 29 T cell receptor beta chains below all came from one sample that was sequenced in a study of blood T cell repertoires in COVID-19. The table came from immunoSEQ multiplex PCR; TCRdb's copy has only in-frame clones and leaves some out. The table has 120,000 to 150,000 clones, roughly 90% seen once. The sample taken for sequencing was PBMCs or T cells enriched from blood (not recorded which). The receptors come from a middle-aged woman who had been exposed to COVID-19.

The chain has TRBV19 and TRBJ1-2, with D possibly being TRBD1 (5 bases). The CDR3 extends over 16 amino acids. Trimming left V 4 bases short and J 4 bases short, with 19 bases between. Germline V gene lookup returns CDR1 LNHDA and CDR2 SQIVND (reference sequence). In DNA form, the CDR3 reads TGTGCCAGTAGTACCCCCGGGACTCCGGGTAGCTATGGCTACACCTTC. Residues: CASSTPGTPGSYGYTF.

This clone was found once. The chain combines TRBV7-2 with TRBJ2-7; maybe TRBD2 (6 bases). The ends were cut back, 1 base at V and 2 bases at J, with 12 bases in the middle. Germline V gene sequence: CDR1 SGHTA, CDR2 FQGNSA. This CDR3 region has 15 residues. The CDR3 here is CASSLDGGKTYEQYF. The CDR3 DNA is TGTGCCAGCAGCTTAGATGGGGGGAAAACCTACGAGCAGTACTTC.

The gene calls are TRBV18 and TRBJ1-1, with 7 bases fitting TRBD1. CDR1 is KGHSH and CDR2 is LQKENI in the germline V gene. With V trimmed by 3 bases and J by 1 base, 11 bases remained unmatched. CDR3 size: 17 residues. The CDR3 loop reads CASSPSLLGTANTEAFF. The CDR3 DNA reads TGTGCCAGCTCACCCTCTCTCTTGGGGACAGCGAACACTGAAGCTTTCTTT.

This clone was detected only a few times. Here the CDR3 DNA reads TGTGCCAGCAGTTTCCAAGGGGGCGTGGGAAACACCATATATTTT. Protein sequence: CASSFQGGVGNTIYF. V and J are TRBV27 and TRBJ1-3; 7 positions match TRBD1. This CDR3 has 15 amino acids. V shed 3 bases, J shed 4 bases, and the junction held 6 bases outside the gene matches. CDR1 is MNHEY, CDR2 SMNVEV, per germline (reference sequence).

The J gene is TRBJ2-7, the V gene TRBV7-9; a possible D gene is TRBD1 (6 bases). Germline CDR1 SEHNR, CDR2 FQNEAQ (reference sequence). V was trimmed by 6 bases and J by 6 bases, leaving 21 bases between them. CDR3 length: 15 residues. CDR3 sequence: CASSYLTGPASEQYF. The CDR3 DNA reads as TGTGCCAGCAGTTATCTCACAGGGCCGGCGTCCGAGCAGTACTTC.

The chain's CDR3 is CASSLAGGQKGAGANVLTF. The CDR3 DNA follows: TGTGCCAGCAGTCTCGCGGGGGGGCAGAAGGGCGCTGGGGCCAACGTCCTGACTTTC. This chain connects TRBV2 to TRBJ2-6, with 9 positions matching TRBD2. J gave up 2 bases and V 5 bases, and 13 bases lay outside the gene matches. The CDR3 is 19 residues long. The V gene's germline CDR1 is SNHLY and CDR2 FYNNEI.

The chain links TRBV12-3 or TRBV12-4 to TRBJ1-1; D unclear. This CDR3 has 11 amino acids. Trimming shortened V by 10 bases and J by 6 bases, and 12 bases separated the two germline ends. CDR3 DNA: TGTGCCATCTCGATCGGGTCTGAAGCTTTCTTT. Translation gives CAISIGSEAFF.

The chain employs TRBV20-1 and TRBJ2-7; 11 bases align to TRBD1. The V segment lost 3 bases and the J segment 6 bases; nucleotides outside the gene matches: 4. CDR3 length equals 13 residues. CDR1 DFQATT and CDR2 SNEGSKA come from the germline V gene (reference sequence). For the CDR3, the DNA is TGCAGTGCTAGTGGACAGGGGGCCGGCGAGCAGTACTTC. Residues: CSASGQGAGEQYF.

The chain couples TRBV5-5 to TRBJ2-1, with 11 nucleotides matching TRBD2. The CDR3 contains 16 residues. J gave up 6 bases and V 3 bases, and 8 bases lay outside the gene matches. The V gene's germline CDR1 is SGHKS and CDR2 YYEKEE (reference sequence). This CDR3 is CASSSLTSGGFNEQFF. DNA for the CDR3: TGTGCCAGCAGCTCCCTAACTAGCGGGGGATTCAATGAGCAGTTCTTC. Full variable domain (missing parts from reference TRBV5-5 and TRBJ2-1): DAGVTQSPTHLIKTRGQQVTLRCSPISGHKSVSWYQQVLGQGPQFIFQYYEKEERGRGNFPDRFSARQFPNYSSELNVNALLLGDSALYLCASSSLTSGGFNEQFFGPGTRLTVL.

The rearrangement uses TRBV27 and TRBJ1-2; 7 bases are shared with TRBD1. V trimming: 5 bases; J trimming: 2 bases; junction bases outside the gene matches: 5. Per the germline V gene, CDR1 is MNHEY and CDR2 is SMNVEV (reference sequence). This CDR3 has 14 residues. The CDR3 loop reads CASSRQGSNYGYTF. CDR3 in DNA: TGTGCCAGCAGTCGACAGGGCAGCAACTATGGCTACACCTTC.

V is TRBV5-4 and J is TRBJ2-7, with 9 bases that match TRBD2. This CDR3 is 18 amino acids long. J lost 5 bases, V lost 4 bases, and 19 bases had no gene match. Germline assignment: CDR1 SGHNT and CDR2 YYREEE (reference sequence). The CDR3 sequence is CASSPIGSLAGAGNEQYF. The CDR3 DNA reads as TGTGCCAGCAGCCCAATAGGGTCTTTAGCGGGAGCGGGGAACGAGCAGTACTTC.

In this sample, this clone turned up once. The rearrangement joins TRBV5-6 to TRBJ1-2; TRBD1 might be the D (5 bases). Trimming stripped 0 bases from V and 5 bases from J, with 11 bases between. The germline V gene encodes CDR1 SGHDT and CDR2 YYEEEE. The length of the CDR3 is 14 residues. The CDR3 here is CASSLEGAGYGYTF. CDR3 DNA: TGTGCCAGCAGCTTGGAAGGGGCAGGGTATGGCTACACCTTC.

The chain carries TRBV25-1 and TRBJ1-4; D may be TRBD1 (6 bases). Germline V gene sequence: CDR1 MGHDK, CDR2 SYGVNS. This CDR3 contains 15 residues. V was cut by 4 bases and J by 7 bases, with 16 bases left in between. This CDR3 is CASSGQGQMAEKLFF. DNA of the CDR3: TGTGCCAGCAGTGGGCAAGGACAGATGGCTGAAAAACTGTTTTTT.

The chain has TRBV6-2 or TRBV6-3 and TRBJ1-5; 11 bases align to TRBD1. This CDR3 is built from 18 residues. The J segment lost 3 bases and the V segment lost 3 bases, leaving 10 bases of the junction unmatched. Per germline, CDR1 MNHEY and CDR2 SVGEGT. The CDR3 sequence: CASSYIPGQGGINQPQHF. The CDR3 bases are TGTGCCAGCAGTTATATACCGGGACAGGGGGGGATCAATCAGCCCCAGCATTTT.

This clone was seen more than once but under ten times. This sample includes further DNA sequences coding for the same CDR3. The V and J genes are TRBV7-8 and TRBJ2-7; a weak D match, TRBD1 (6 bases). There are 13 residues in the CDR3. V was cut by 1 base and J by 2 bases, with 6 bases left in between. The germline V gene has CDR1 SGHVS and CDR2 FQNEAQ. The CDR3 sequence is CASSLDRAYEQYF. CDR3 in DNA: TGTGCCAGCAGCTTAGACAGGGCCTACGAGCAGTACTTC.

CDR3 DNA: TGTGCCAGCAGTACCGGACAGGTCTATGGCTACACCTTC. Its protein is CASSTGQVYGYTF. The rearrangement joins TRBV12-3 or TRBV12-4 to TRBJ1-2; 7 bases fit TRBD1. Losses at the gene ends were 5 bases for V and 4 bases for J; bases not matched to a gene: 4. The CDR3 runs 13 residues.

The chain employs TRBV2 and TRBJ1-5; 8 bases agree with TRBD1. The germline gives CDR1 SNHLY, CDR2 FYNNEI. Germline trimming cut 6 bases from V and 7 bases from J; bases unmatched to any gene: 8. The CDR3 consists of 14 residues. The chain's CDR3 is CASSFQGARQPQHF. The CDR3 nucleotides are TGTGCCAGCAGCTTTCAGGGGGCCCGGCAGCCCCAGCATTTT.

The V gene is TRBV18, the J gene TRBJ1-5; no clear D. V lost 3 bases, J lost 0 bases, and 9 bases lay in between. Germline CDR1 is KGHSH and CDR2 is LQKENI. The CDR3 extends over 15 amino acids. The CDR3 region is CASSPPRVSNQPQHF. The CDR3 DNA reads as TGTGCCAGCTCACCCCCGAGGGTTAGCAATCAGCCCCAGCATTTT.

The J gene is TRBJ2-1, the V gene TRBV7-2; 8 bases match TRBD2. CDR1 SGHTA and CDR2 FQGNSA come from the germline V gene. The CDR3 extends over 17 amino acids. J lost 0 bases, V lost 5 bases, and 9 bases had no gene match. The CDR3 DNA is TGTGCCAGCAGCGGTTTCGGGGGGGACGACTCCTACAATGAGCAGTTCTTC. This gives the protein CASSGFGGDDSYNEQFF. The full variable domain, rest sourced from reference TRBV7-2 and TRBJ2-1, is GAGVSQSPSNKVTEKGKDVELRCDPISGHTALYWYRQSLGQGLEFLIYFQGNSAPDKSGLPSDRFSAERTGGSVSTLTIQRTQQEDSAVYLCASSGFGGDDSYNEQFFGPGTRLTVL.

The CDR3 sequence: CASRTVNTEAFF. The DNA for the CDR3 is TGTGCCAGCAGGACAGTCAACACTGAAGCTTTCTTT. This chain connects TRBV6-5 to TRBJ1-1, with D maybe TRBD1 (5 bases). The CDR3 totals 12 residues. Trimming cost V 6 bases and J 2 bases, with 7 bases left between them. Per the germline V gene, CDR1 is MNHEY and CDR2 is SVGAGI.

J is TRBJ1-4 and V is TRBV7-6; tentative D call: TRBD1 (5 bases). With 5 bases removed from V and 4 bases from J, the gap between germline ends came to 17 bases. CDR3 length: 16 residues. From germline, CDR1 is SGHVS and CDR2 FNYEAQ. The CDR3 region has the DNA TGTGCCAGCAGCCTCCTCCCCCAGGGTCTTAATGAAAAACTGTTTTTT. This codes for CASSLLPQGLNEKLFF.

This clone was detected only a few times. The chain is built from TRBV10-3 and TRBJ2-3; TRBD1 matches 8 bases. The CDR3 loop spans 16 amino acids. J gave up 5 bases and V 6 bases, and 13 bases lay outside the gene matches. The germline V gene has CDR1 ENHRY and CDR2 SYGVKD. CDR3 region: CAISLSGQGRRDTQYF. The CDR3 nucleotides are TGTGCCATCAGCCTCTCTGGACAGGGAAGAAGAGATACGCAGTATTTT.

The rearrangement links TRBV6-5 to TRBJ2-5, with TRBD1 matching over 8 bases. Per germline, CDR1 MNHEY and CDR2 SVGAGI. With 5 bases clipped from V and 5 bases from J, the junction kept 10 bases outside the gene matches. This CDR3 is 15 amino acids long. The DNA for the CDR3 is TGTGCCAGCAGTACCTCCAGGGGGCGATGGGAGACCCAGTACTTC. Residues: CASSTSRGRWETQYF.

The gene calls are TRBV29-1 and TRBJ1-1, with D possibly TRBD1 on 6 matching bases. The germline CDR1 and CDR2 sequences are SQVTM and ANQGSEA. The germline V and J ends were trimmed by 2 bases and 2 bases, with 12 bases remaining between them. The CDR3 runs 14 residues. The CDR3, as DNA: TGCAGCGTTGAACCGACAGGAGCCAACACTGAAGCTTTCTTT. Translation gives CSVEPTGANTEAFF. Drawing the rest from reference TRBV29-1 and TRBJ1-1, the complete variable domain is SAVISQKPSRDICQRGTSLTIQCQVDSQVTMMFWYRQQPGQSLTLIATANQGSEATYESGFVIDKFPISRPNLTFSTLTVSNMSPEDSSIYLCSVEPTGANTEAFFGQGTRLTVV.

A single count supports this clone. The genes are TRBV4-1 and TRBJ2-5, with no clear D. The CDR3 loop spans 14 amino acids. Per germline, CDR1 MGHRA and CDR2 YSYEKL. The germline V and J ends were trimmed by 0 bases and 1 base, with 6 bases remaining between them. The CDR3 is CASSQDGSQETQYF. CDR3 coding DNA: TGCGCCAGCAGCCAAGATGGTAGCCAAGAGACCCAGTACTTC.

Here the CDR3 reads CAIRGGNLQEQYF. The CDR3 bases are TGTGCCATCAGAGGGGGCAACTTGCAGGAGCAGTACTTC. This chain uses TRBV10-3 with TRBJ2-7; 7 bases match TRBD1. The germline V gene has CDR1 ENHRY and CDR2 SYGVKD. The CDR3 spans 13 residues. J lost 7 bases, V lost 6 bases, and 9 bases had no gene match.

This clone has a handful of counts. The rearrangement joins TRBV25-1 to TRBJ1-2, with D hard to call. The CDR3 length is 16 residues. Germline V gives CDR1 MGHDK, CDR2 SYGVNS. The V end lost 2 bases, the J end lost 7 bases, and 20 bases lay between the germline ends. The CDR3 nucleotides read TGTGCCAGCAGTGAAGGCCTACCAAAAACTAAAAGTGGCTACACCTTC. Translation: CASSEGLPKTKSGYTF.

J is TRBJ1-1 and V is TRBV19, with TRBD1 identical over 7 bases. The V gene end was trimmed by 4 bases and the J gene end by 3 bases; junction bases not matched to a gene: 5. The CDR3 totals 14 residues. Germline CDR1 is LNHDA and CDR2 is SQIVND (reference sequence). The DNA for the CDR3 is TGTGCCAGTAGTAGACAGGGATCGCACACTGAAGCTTTCTTT. Translation gives CASSRQGSHTEAFF.

This clone was recorded once. The chain has TRBV3-1 (or the pseudogene TRBV3-2) and TRBJ1-6, with 8 bases that match TRBD1. J was trimmed by 7 bases and V by 4 bases; bases with no gene match: 3. The CDR3 sequence is 14 residues long. Germline V CDR1 and CDR2: LGHDT, YNNKEL (reference sequence). The CDR3 DNA sequence: TGTGCCAGCAGCCTCCGGGACAGGAATTCACCCCTCCACTTT. Residues: CASSLRDRNSPLHF.